A single sample gave rise to the 26 T cell receptor beta chains below, sequenced in a study of cytomegalovirus exposure and HLA in healthy donors. 60 Vbeta and 13 Jbeta primers were used in PCR. Profiled with immunoSEQ multiplex PCR; TCRdb holds only in-frame clones, not every one. Here the sample spans 150,000 to 200,000 clones, under 80% being singletons. Sequenced: PBMCs. These receptor sequences come from a female donor in good health and CMV-seronegative.

The chain recombines TRBV7-3 with TRBJ2-2; the D gene is possibly TRBD1 (5 bases). CDR3 length: 15 residues. CDR1 is SGHTA and CDR2 is FQGTGA in the germline V gene. Between the trimmed V and J ends, which lost 1 base and 5 bases, there was a span of 11 bases. The CDR3 protein is CASSLMPGQTGELFF. The CDR3 DNA is TGTGCCAGCAGCTTAATGCCAGGGCAAACCGGGGAGCTGTTTTTT.

V is TRBV30 and J is TRBJ1-1; D is uncertain. CDR1 is GTSNPN and CDR2 is SVGIG in the germline V gene (reference sequence). Between the trimmed V and J ends, which lost 8 bases and 5 bases, there was a span of 15 bases. The CDR3 consists of 12 residues. The DNA for the CDR3 is TGTGCCGAAAGATCGGTTGGTACTGAAGCTTTCTTT. Encoded protein: CAERSVGTEAFF. The variable domain in full, with the rest retrieved from reference TRBV30 and TRBJ1-1, is SQTIHQWPATLVQPVGSPLSLECTVEGTSNPNLYWYRQAAGRGLQLLFYSVGIGQISSEVPQNLSASRPQDRQFILSSKKLLLSDSGFYLCAERSVGTEAFFGQGTRLTVV.

The V and J genes are TRBV5-8 and TRBJ1-3, with no clear D. V dropped 5 bases and J dropped 5 bases, with 14 bases sitting between them. Germline V gives CDR1 SGHTS, CDR2 YDEGEE. The CDR3 runs 14 residues. CDR3 residues: CASSRSLVRNTIYF. The DNA for the CDR3 is TGTGCCAGCAGTCGGTCGTTGGTCAGAAACACCATATATTTT.

This clone was detected only a few times. The chain employs TRBV7-9 and TRBJ2-7, with 8 bases lining up with TRBD1. The CDR3 is 16 amino acids. Unmatched junction bases numbered 7, after V lost 3 bases and J lost 0 bases. The germline gives CDR1 SEHNR, CDR2 FQNEAQ (reference sequence). CDR3 in DNA: TGTGCCAGCAGCTTTTTGTCAGGGGGCGCCTCCTACGAGCAGTACTTC. Residues: CASSFLSGGASYEQYF.

The chain has TRBV28 and TRBJ1-6; TRBD1 agrees at 9 bases. Germline assignment: CDR1 MDHEN and CDR2 SYDVKM. The J segment lost 14 bases and the V segment lost 8 bases, leaving 7 bases of the junction unmatched. The CDR3 length is 12 residues. The CDR3 is CASVTGGASLHF. CDR3 in DNA: TGTGCCAGCGTAACAGGGGGCGCGTCCCTCCACTTT.

The chain has TRBV5-4 and TRBJ1-6, with TRBD1 as a possible D gene (6 bases). Trimming stripped 0 bases from V and 6 bases from J, with 10 bases between. The V gene's germline CDR1 is SGHNT and CDR2 YYREEE (reference sequence). This CDR3 comprises 15 residues. CDR3 sequence reads: CASSLGGQLNSPLHF. DNA for the CDR3: TGTGCCAGCAGCTTGGGAGGACAGCTTAATTCACCCCTCCACTTT.

This clone was seen a few times. The chain links TRBV7-3 to TRBJ2-5; TRBD2 matches 11 bases. The CDR3 runs 15 residues. V lost 6 bases, J lost 2 bases, and 5 bases stayed unmatched. CDR1 is SGHTA, CDR2 FQGTGA, per germline. DNA for the CDR3: TGTGCCAGCAGTATACTAGCGGGGGATCAAGAGACCCAGTACTTC. Residues: CASSILAGDQETQYF. Full variable domain (missing parts from reference TRBV7-3 and TRBJ2-5): GAGVSQTPSNKVTEKGKYVELRCDPISGHTALYWYRQSLGQGPEFLIYFQGTGAADDSGLPNDRFFAVRPEGSVSTLKIQRTERGDSAVYLCASSILAGDQETQYFGPGTRLLVL.

The chain uses TRBV6-5 and TRBJ2-5; TRBD2 matches at 11 bases. The J call may be faulty, since TRBJ2-7 better matches the DNA end. The CDR3 consists of 15 residues. From germline, CDR1 is MNHEY and CDR2 SVGAGI. CDR3: CASSYTTSGIYEQYF. The CDR3 DNA sequence: TGTGCCAGCAGTTACACGACTAGCGGGATCTACGAGCAGTACTTC.

This rearrangement joins TRBV29-1 to TRBJ1-4; D gene unclear. V was pared by 2 bases and J by 8 bases, with 9 bases between. The CDR3 runs 12 residues. Per germline, CDR1 SQVTM and CDR2 ANQGSEA. The CDR3 bases are TGCAGCGTTGAAACGACTGGGGAAAAACTGTTTTTT. It codes for CSVETTGEKLFF.

The chain couples TRBV5-6 to TRBJ2-5; the match to TRBD1 covers 7 bases. The CDR3 extends over 12 amino acids. The junction had 8 bases not matched to a gene; V was cut back by 3 bases and J by 12 bases. Germline loops: CDR1 SGHDT, CDR2 YYEEEE. Written as DNA, the CDR3 is TGTGCCAGCAGCTATGGGACAGAGAGGGAGTACTTC. As protein: CASSYGTEREYF.

The DNA for the CDR3 is TGTGCCTGGAGCCCCATGTTCACAGATACGCAGTATTTT. Translating gives CAWSPMFTDTQYF. The chain recombines TRBV30 with TRBJ2-3; D is unclear. In germline, CDR1 is GTSNPN, CDR2 SVGIG (reference sequence). Deletions cut 3 bases from V and 2 bases from J, with 9 bases between. The CDR3 spans 13 residues.

The chain's CDR3 is CAYQTGGRSYEQYF. CDR3 nucleotides: TGTGCCTACCAGACAGGGGGCAGGTCCTACGAGCAGTACTTC. The V call is TRBV30, the J call TRBJ2-7, with 10 bases matching TRBD1. The germline CDR1 and CDR2 sequences are GTSNPN and SVGIG (reference sequence). The V gene end was trimmed by 7 bases and the J gene end by 1 base; junction bases not matched to a gene: 7. The CDR3 has 14 residues.

The chain combines TRBV5-4 with TRBJ1-2; TRBD1 matches 8 bases. This CDR3 spans 15 amino acids. Germline CDR1 is SGHNT and CDR2 is YYREEE (reference sequence). V lost 4 bases and J lost 3; bases outside the gene matches: 8. The CDR3, as DNA: TGTGCCAGCAGCGGGAGCCAGGGGGCGGACTATGGCTACACCTTC. It specifies CASSGSQGADYGYTF. Using reference TRBV5-4 and TRBJ1-2 for the parts outside the CDR3, the full variable domain is ETGVTQSPTHLIKTRGQQVTLRCSSQSGHNTVSWYQQALGQGPQFIFQYYREEENGRGNFPPRFSGLQFPNYSSELNVNALELDDSALYLCASSGSQGADYGYTFGSGTRLTVV.

In its sample, this clone was seen a few times. The CDR3 reads CASSFTSASSYEQYF. Written as DNA, the CDR3 is TGTGCCAGCAGTTTTACTAGCGCTAGCTCCTACGAGCAGTACTTC. The rearrangement links TRBV7-8 to TRBJ2-7; 7 bases fit TRBD2. With 6 bases clipped from V and 0 bases from J, the junction kept 8 bases outside the gene matches. The CDR3 length is 15 residues. Germline CDR1 is SGHVS and CDR2 is FQNEAQ.

Points on this clone: Other DNA sequences in this sample translate to the same CDR3. V usage is TRBV30 and J usage is TRBJ1-2; 8 bases are shared with TRBD1. Germline loops: CDR1 GTSNPN, CDR2 SVGIG (reference sequence). With V trimmed by 0 bases and J by 2 bases, 5 bases remained unmatched. The CDR3 runs 15 residues. In DNA, the CDR3 is TGTGCCTGGAGTGTACTGGCAGGGGGCAACTATGGCTACACCTTC. It codes for CAWSVLAGGNYGYTF. Full variable domain (remainder filled in from reference TRBV30 and TRBJ1-2): SQTIHQWPATLVQPVGSPLSLECTVEGTSNPNLYWYRQAAGRGLQLLFYSVGIGQISSEVPQNLSASRPQDRQFILSSKKLLLSDSGFYLCAWSVLAGGNYGYTFGSGTRLTVV.

The chain uses TRBV28 and TRBJ1-5; 9 nucleotides line up with TRBD1. From germline, CDR1 is MDHEN and CDR2 SYDVKM. J lost 5 bases, V lost 6 bases, and 8 bases had no gene match. This CDR3 comprises 15 residues. The CDR3 DNA is TGTGCCAGCAGGCCGGGACAGGGTGAATATCAGCCCCAGCATTTT. It translates to CASRPGQGEYQPQHF.

CDR3 coding DNA: TGTGCCAGTCGGACAGGGCACGAGCAGTACTTC. Its translation: CASRTGHEQYF. This chain joins TRBV6-1 and TRBJ2-7; 8 positions agree with TRBD1. The CDR3 loop spans 11 amino acids. Trimming cost V 9 bases and J 5 bases; bases outside gene matches: 3. Germline V gene sequence: CDR1 MNHNS, CDR2 SASEGT.

The gene calls are TRBV19 and TRBJ1-1; 9 positions match TRBD1. Trimming removed 5 bases from V and 7 bases from J; junction bases left unmatched: 14. Germline V CDR1 and CDR2: LNHDA, SQIVND (reference sequence). The CDR3 runs 16 residues. Here the CDR3 DNA reads TGTGCCAGTAGTGGCCCTCCGGGACAGGGAGCCCTTGAAGCTTTCTTT. The encoded protein is CASSGPPGQGALEAFF.

This sequence joins TRBV28 and TRBJ2-3; 13 bases are shared with TRBD2. Per germline, CDR1 MDHEN and CDR2 SYDVKM. Trimming took 5 bases from V and 4 from J; bases not matched to a gene: 6. This CDR3 comprises 16 residues. CDR3 in DNA: TGTGCCAGCAGTCCACTAGCGGGAGGGCCTTCAGATACGCAGTATTTT. Amino acid sequence: CASSPLAGGPSDTQYF. Drawing the rest from reference TRBV28 and TRBJ2-3, the complete variable domain is DVKVTQSSRYLVKRTGEKVFLECVQDMDHENMFWYRQDPGLGLRLIYFSYDVKMKEKGDIPEGYSVSREKKERFSLILESASTNQTSMYLCASSPLAGGPSDTQYFGPGTRLTVL.

This chain joins TRBV6-1 and TRBJ2-5; 9 bases are shared with TRBD1. The CDR3 runs to 18 residues. V shed 4 bases, J shed 2 bases, and the junction held 14 bases outside the gene matches. The germline V gene encodes CDR1 MNHNS and CDR2 SASEGT. CDR3: CASSALRGQGGGQETQYF. The CDR3 nucleotides read TGTGCCAGCAGTGCCTTACGGGGACAGGGTGGTGGGCAAGAGACCCAGTACTTC.

This rearrangement joins TRBV19 to TRBJ1-5, with a possible D match to TRBD1 (6 bases). CDR1 and CDR2 from the germline V gene are LNHDA and SQIVND (reference sequence). V lost 0 bases to trimming and J lost 7 bases, with 13 bases between them. The CDR3 covers 15 residues. The CDR3 nucleotides are TGTGCCAGTAGTATAGAGGACAGAAGGAGGCAGCCCCAGCATTTT. Translation gives CASSIEDRRRQPQHF.

The chain carries TRBV28 and TRBJ2-1; 8 positions match TRBD1. The V and J ends lost 6 bases and 4 bases, in that order; junction bases with no gene match: 8. There are 15 residues in the CDR3. Germline CDR1 MDHEN, CDR2 SYDVKM. CDR3 loop: CASSPPGGEYNEQFF. In DNA, the CDR3 is TGTGCCAGCAGCCCCCCAGGGGGCGAATACAATGAGCAGTTCTTC.

The count of this clone is one. The genes are TRBV7-9 and TRBJ1-2; D is uncertain. The V gene's germline CDR1 is SEHNR and CDR2 FQNEAQ (reference sequence). V lost 2 bases and J lost 7, with 5 bases in between. The CDR3 consists of 11 residues. CDR3 protein: CASSLKSGYTF. The CDR3 DNA is TGTGCCAGCAGCTTAAAGAGTGGCTACACCTTC.

V usage is TRBV29-1 and J usage is TRBJ1-2, with unresolved D. CDR1 is SQVTM, CDR2 ANQGSEA, per germline. The V gene lost 4 bases and the J gene lost 8 bases, with 5 bases spanning the gap. The CDR3 sequence is 9 residues long. DNA for the CDR3: TGCAGCGTTGTTATGGGCTACACCTTC. Translating it yields CSVVMGYTF.

Only a few counts were recorded for this clone. V and J are TRBV5-1 and TRBJ1-1; 7 bases agree with TRBD1. J was trimmed by 1 base and V by 4 bases; bases with no gene match: 4. The germline CDR1 and CDR2 sequences are SGHRS and YFSETQ. The CDR3 length is 14 residues. The CDR3 region is CASSPGQTNTEAFF. CDR3 in DNA: TGCGCCAGCAGCCCGGGACAGACGAACACTGAAGCTTTCTTT.

The chain couples TRBV7-9 to TRBJ2-2; 9 positions match TRBD1. The CDR3 has 15 amino acids. Germline-derived CDR1 and CDR2 are SEHNR and FQNEAQ (reference sequence). V lost 5 bases to trimming and J lost 3 bases; unmatched junction nucleotides: 4. This CDR3 is CASSQQGADTGELFF. The DNA of the CDR3 is TGTGCCAGCAGCCAACAGGGGGCCGACACCGGGGAGCTGTTTTTT.